Listed below are T cell receptor beta chains from one sample, sequenced in a study of regulatory T cells in long-lasting Graves disease. TCRdb passed the multiplex PCR reads through MiXCR, listing each CDR3 protein once. The table records 450,000 to 700,000 distinct CDR3 sequences, about 13% of them present only once. The same sample was also studied in work on T cells in Graves' hyperthyroidism and ophthalmopathy.

This material consisted of peripheral blood mononuclear cells (PBMCs), taken at new diagnosis, from a patient treated with antithyroid drugs. Receptors were obtained from a man aged 30 to 45 with Graves disease. The CDR3 runs from the conserved cysteine through the conserved F or W. D genes are given only for firm matches. Clone size appears in some rows only: once, few, many, or a class for an expanded clone.

j_call cdr3_length clone_size d_call v_call cdr3_aa cdr3_nt
TRBJ2-5 17 NA NA TRBV11-1 CASSQVLGGAGEETQYF TGCGCCAGCAGCCAAGTGTTGGGGGGCGCTGGGGAAGAGACCCAGTACTTC
TRBJ2-1 14 many NA TRBV7-3 CASSTNRIGNEQFF TGTGCCAGCAGCACTAACAGGATTGGCAATGAGCAGTTCTTC
TRBJ2-1 15 few NA TRBV5-1 CASRLRSGAPSEQFF TGCGCCAGCAGGCTACGCTCAGGGGCCCCTTCGGAGCAGTTCTTC
TRBJ2-7 16 few NA TRBV15 CATSREVGTDSYEQYF TGTGCCACCAGCAGAGAGGTTGGGACGGACTCCTACGAGCAGTACTTC
TRBJ2-5 15 many TRBD1 TRBV5-1 CASSTVQGPQETQYF TGCGCCAGCAGCACCGTACAGGGGCCTCAAGAGACCCAGTACTTC
TRBJ2-1 16 many NA TRBV29-1 CSVEDPEGADYNEQFF TGCAGCGTTGAAGATCCGGAGGGGGCGGACTACAATGAGCAGTTCTTC
TRBJ1-4 14 NA NA TRBV25-1 CASSEPRGNEKLFF TGTGCCAGCAGTGAACCCAGGGGCAATGAAAAACTGTTTTTT
TRBJ2-5 12 many NA TRBV2 CASHRVGKTQYF TGTGCCAGCCACAGGGTTGGTAAGACCCAGTACTTC
TRBJ2-2 15 few NA TRBV19 CASSIGRTYTGELFF TGTGCCAGTAGTATAGGGCGGACCTACACCGGGGAGCTGTTTTTT
TRBJ2-1 13 many NA TRBV19 CASSIRRDGEQFF TGTGCCAGTAGTATTCGGCGGGACGGTGAGCAGTTCTTC
TRBJ2-7 14 many NA TRBV20-1 CSARGVGRPYEQYF TGCAGTGCTAGAGGGGTCGGCCGGCCCTACGAGCAGTACTTC
TRBJ1-2 14 few TRBD1 TRBV6-1 CASRSGTASYGYTF TGTGCCAGCAGGTCCGGGACAGCTAGCTATGGCTACACCTTC
TRBJ2-3 13 many NA TRBV7-2 CASSRDNTDTQYF TGTGCCAGCAGCCGAGACAACACAGATACGCAGTATTTT
TRBJ1-5 15 NA NA TRBV7-9 CASSRDGQYNQPQHF TGTGCCAGCAGCCGAGATGGACAGTACAATCAGCCCCAGCATTTT
TRBJ2-2 12 NA NA TRBV5-1 CASTRRAGELFF TGCGCCAGCACCCGGCGTGCCGGGGAGCTGTTTTTT
TRBJ2-5 12 many NA TRBV7-9 CASSLEEKTQYF TGTGCCAGCAGCTTAGAGGAGAAGACCCAGTACTTC
TRBJ2-7 15 NA TRBD2 TRBV5-6 CASSVAGTRTYEQYF TGTGCCAGCAGCGTGGCCGGGACTAGAACCTACGAGCAGTACTTC
TRBJ2-1 13 NA NA TRBV7-3 CASSVDGYNEQFF TGTGCCAGCAGCGTTGACGGCTACAATGAGCAGTTCTTC
TRBJ2-1 12 NA NA TRBV19 CASSIPLQAQLF TGTGCCAGTAGTATCCCCCTGCAAGCTCAGCTCTTC
TRBJ2-2 14 many NA TRBV19 CASSMRLGTGELFF TGTGCCAGTAGTATGAGACTAGGCACCGGGGAGCTGTTTTTT
TRBJ2-5 17 many TRBD2 TRBV28 CASSFQREASAQETQYF TGTGCCAGCAGTTTCCAGCGGGAGGCCTCGGCCCAAGAGACCCAGTACTTC
TRBJ2-1 15 few TRBD2 TRBV19 CASSLGTSEYNEQFF TGTGCCAGTAGTCTAGGGACTAGCGAGTACAATGAGCAGTTCTTC
TRBJ2-7 15 NA NA TRBV15 CATSTGPGGSYEQYF TGTGCCACCAGCACCGGACCCGGCGGTTCTTACGAGCAGTACTTC
TRBJ2-3 15 NA TRBD2 TRBV2 CASRGTSWSTDTQYF TGTGCCAGCAGGGGGACTAGTTGGAGCACAGATACGCAGTATTTT
TRBJ2-7 16 few NA TRBV9 CASSVGKGGATYEQYF TGTGCCAGCAGCGTAGGAAAGGGGGGTGCGACCTACGAGCAGTACTTC
TRBJ2-1 17 many TRBD1 TRBV7-9 CASSPPIWTGGYNEQFF TGTGCCAGCAGCCCGCCAATTTGGACAGGGGGCTACAATGAGCAGTTCTTC
TRBJ2-3 15 many NA TRBV11-2 CASSLVTTSTDTQYF TGTGCCAGCAGCTTAGTCACTACTAGCACAGATACGCAGTATTTT
TRBJ1-5 18 many TRBD1 TRBV20-1 CSARDPRTGLQRNQPQHF TGCAGTGCTAGAGATCCCCGGACAGGGCTACAACGCAATCAGCCCCAGCATTTT
TRBJ2-7 12 few NA TRBV29-1 CSLQDSTYEQYF TGCAGCCTCCAGGACAGTACCTACGAGCAGTACTTC
TRBJ1-1 15 many NA TRBV18 CASSRNGDLYTEAFF TGTGCCAGCTCACGTAATGGGGACCTTTACACTGAAGCTTTCTTT
TRBJ1-1 17 NA TRBD1 TRBV12-3/TRBV12-4 CASSTTPGGPGNTEAFF TGTGCCAGCAGTACGACCCCAGGGGGGCCCGGGAACACTGAAGCTTTCTTT
TRBJ2-5 15 many NA TRBV7-9 CASSPTAGLQETQYF TGTGCCAGCAGCCCAACAGCGGGCCTACAAGAGACCCAGTACTTC
TRBJ2-5 14 many TRBD1 TRBV12-3/TRBV12-4 CASSDRGRRETQYF TGTGCCAGCAGTGACAGGGGGCGCAGAGAGACCCAGTACTTC
TRBJ2-1 15 NA TRBD2 TRBV20-1 CSARSGGSFLDEQFF TGCAGTGCTAGATCTGGCGGGAGTTTCCTGGATGAGCAGTTCTTC
TRBJ2-7 15 many NA TRBV3-1 CASSPAGLGVGEQYF TGTGCCAGCAGCCCTGCGGGCCTCGGGGTTGGCGAGCAGTACTTC
TRBJ2-1 17 many TRBD2 TRBV20-1 CSASGGASGSIGHEQFF TGCAGTGCCTCAGGGGGCGCTAGCGGGAGTATAGGGCATGAGCAGTTCTTC
TRBJ2-7 14 many NA TRBV13 CASSLRAPSYEQYF TGTGCCAGCAGTCTCCGGGCCCCTAGCTACGAGCAGTACTTC
TRBJ2-7 14 many NA TRBV5-1 CASSVDPSSYEQYF TGCGCCAGCAGTGTGGACCCCTCCTCCTACGAGCAGTACTTC
TRBJ2-4 16 NA NA TRBV30 CAWSVGLRRAKNIQYF TGTGCCTGGAGTGTCGGGCTTCGACGGGCCAAAAACATTCAGTACTTC
TRBJ1-2 14 many NA TRBV6-2/TRBV6-3 CASSSRTRRGGYTF TGTGCCAGCAGTTCGCGAACCCGTCGCGGCGGCTACACCTTC
TRBJ2-7 13 NA NA TRBV27 CASSFSGSSGQYF TGTGCCAGCAGTTTCTCTGGTAGCTCAGGGCAGTACTTC
TRBJ2-7 13 few NA TRBV20-1 CSARDSGAMEQYF TGCAGTGCTAGAGATTCCGGGGCCATGGAGCAGTACTTC
TRBJ2-3 16 many TRBD2 TRBV11-2 CASSPLSSGSMDTQYF TGTGCCAGCAGCCCCCTCTCCAGCGGGAGCATGGATACGCAGTATTTT
TRBJ2-1 15 NA TRBD2 TRBV25-1 CASSDASGSHNEQFF TGTGCCAGCAGTGACGCTAGCGGGAGTCACAATGAGCAGTTCTTC
TRBJ2-2 15 many TRBD2 TRBV6-1 CAIQPGLDSTGELFF TGTGCCATACAACCGGGACTAGATTCAACCGGGGAGCTGTTTTTT
TRBJ2-7 14 NA NA TRBV9 CASSVEGDHYEQYF TGTGCCAGCAGCGTAGAGGGAGACCACTACGAGCAGTACTTC
TRBJ2-3 20 few TRBD1 TRBV20-1 CSARVPGARTGSPITDTQYF TGCAGTGCTAGAGTCCCCGGGGCCCGGACAGGTTCCCCTATCACAGATACGCAGTATTTT
TRBJ1-6 15 few NA TRBV18 CASSPQSSYNSPLHF TGTGCCAGCTCACCTCAGAGCTCCTATAATTCACCCCTCCACTTT